This record covers a single T cell receptor (beta chain). Its matching antigen is unknown. With 60 Vbeta and 13 Jbeta primers, the PCR was carried out. Assay used: immunoSEQ multiplex PCR; TCRdb lists only in-frame clones, some missing. The sample records 160,000 or so clones, roughly 78% being singletons. The data were taken from a study of cytomegalovirus exposure and HLA in healthy donors. Overall study context: Approximately 180 million T cells yielded around 120 million unique TCR beta sequences in earlier analysis. Study results and caveats: Most likely, a cluster of highly shared sequence variants arose as a sequencing artifact. Reportedly, a later analysis found an Asian-associated ancestry cluster had fewer N-insertions than the approximately 640-donor mean.

Germline assignment: CDR1 MDHEN and CDR2 SYDVKM. CDR3 length: 16 amino acids. Trimming shortened V by 6 bases and J by 5 bases, and 22 bases separated the two germline ends. Though probably carrying unrecorded immune exposures, donors were nominally healthy at sampling. The TCR comes from a man in his forties in good health and CMV-seronegative. The chain is built from TRBV28 and TRBJ1-2, with a tentative D call TRBD1 (5 bases). The source material was PBMCs. The DNA of the CDR3 is TGTGCCAGCAGGGCCGGACGGGGGGTAAGAGCGTATGGCTACACCTTC. As protein: CASRAGRGVRAYGYTF.